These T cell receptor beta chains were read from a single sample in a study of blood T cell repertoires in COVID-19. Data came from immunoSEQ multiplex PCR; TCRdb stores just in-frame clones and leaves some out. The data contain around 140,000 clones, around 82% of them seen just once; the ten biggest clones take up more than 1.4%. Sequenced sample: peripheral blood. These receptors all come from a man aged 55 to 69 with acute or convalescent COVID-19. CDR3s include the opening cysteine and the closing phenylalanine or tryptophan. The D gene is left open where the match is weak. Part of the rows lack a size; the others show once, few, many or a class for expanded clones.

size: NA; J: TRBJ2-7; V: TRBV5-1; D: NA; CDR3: CASTRAGGIPYEQYF; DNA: TGCGCCAGCACCCGGGCAGGGGGGATCCCTTACGAGCAGTACTTC
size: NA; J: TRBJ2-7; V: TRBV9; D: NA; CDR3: CASGGLAGVNEQYF; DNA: TGTGCCAGCGGGGGCCTGGCGGGAGTCAACGAGCAGTACTTC
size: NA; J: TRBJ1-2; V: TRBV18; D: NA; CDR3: CASSPLRGQGYGYTF; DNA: TGTGCCAGCTCACCTCTGCGGGGGCAGGGCTATGGCTACACCTTC
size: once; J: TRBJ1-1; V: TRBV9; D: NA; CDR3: CASSVVGARGTEAFF; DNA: TGTGCCAGCAGCGTAGTGGGGGCCAGGGGAACTGAAGCTTTCTTT
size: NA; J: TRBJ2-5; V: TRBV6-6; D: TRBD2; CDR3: CASSSPAGAGETQYF; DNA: TGTGCCAGCAGTTCCCCAGCGGGGGCCGGGGAGACCCAGTACTTC
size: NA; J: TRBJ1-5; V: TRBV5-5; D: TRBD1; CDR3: CASSGDRSRVVPQHF; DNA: TGTGCCAGCAGCGGGGACAGGTCGCGAGTCGTGCCCCAGCATTTT
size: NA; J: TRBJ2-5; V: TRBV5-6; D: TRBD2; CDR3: CASSSPLSGSFGTQYF; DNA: TGTGCCAGCAGCTCCCCTCTGAGCGGGAGCTTTGGGACCCAGTACTTC
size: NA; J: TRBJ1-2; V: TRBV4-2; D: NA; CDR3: CASSQDGGRDGYTF; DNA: TGTGCCAGCAGCCAAGACGGAGGGAGGGATGGCTACACCTTC
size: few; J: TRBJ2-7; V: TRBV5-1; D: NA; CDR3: CASSLVQGHEQYF; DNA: TGCGCCAGCAGCTTGGTTCAGGGCCACGAGCAGTACTTC
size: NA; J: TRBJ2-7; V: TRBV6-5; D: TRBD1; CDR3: CASSLEQGAGEQYF; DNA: TGTGCCAGCAGTCTCGAACAGGGGGCAGGAGAGCAGTACTTC
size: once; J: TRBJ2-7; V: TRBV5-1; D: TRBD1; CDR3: CASSTQGQGAYEQYF; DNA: TGCGCCAGCAGCACCCAAGGACAGGGGGCGTACGAGCAGTACTTC
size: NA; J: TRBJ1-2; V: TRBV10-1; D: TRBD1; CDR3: CASSRPQDRANYGYTF; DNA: TGCGCCAGCAGCCGCCCTCAGGACAGGGCTAACTATGGCTACACCTTC
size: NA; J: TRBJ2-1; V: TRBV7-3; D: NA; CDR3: CASSLSGGRNEQFF; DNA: TGTGCCAGCAGCTTATCCGGGGGGCGAAATGAGCAGTTCTTC
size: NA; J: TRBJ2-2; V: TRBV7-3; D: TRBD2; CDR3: CASSRPRLAGASNTGELFF; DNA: TGTGCCAGCAGTCGACCCCGACTAGCGGGGGCCTCGAACACCGGGGAGCTGTTTTTT
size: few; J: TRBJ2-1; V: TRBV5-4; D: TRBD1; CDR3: CASSLVGGAGNEQFF; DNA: TGTGCCAGCAGCTTGGTAGGGGGCGCGGGCAATGAGCAGTTCTTC
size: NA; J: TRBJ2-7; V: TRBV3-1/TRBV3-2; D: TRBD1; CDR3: CASSQVGQGRDYEQYF; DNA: TGTGCCAGCAGCCAGGTGGGACAGGGGAGAGACTACGAGCAGTACTTC
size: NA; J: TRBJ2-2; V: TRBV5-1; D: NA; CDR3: CASSLTVTGELFF; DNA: TGCGCCAGCAGCTTGACGGTTACCGGGGAGCTGTTTTTT
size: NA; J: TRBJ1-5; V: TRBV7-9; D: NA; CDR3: CASSLSAQGPQPQHF; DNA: TGTGCCAGCAGCTTATCAGCACAGGGCCCTCAGCCCCAGCATTTT